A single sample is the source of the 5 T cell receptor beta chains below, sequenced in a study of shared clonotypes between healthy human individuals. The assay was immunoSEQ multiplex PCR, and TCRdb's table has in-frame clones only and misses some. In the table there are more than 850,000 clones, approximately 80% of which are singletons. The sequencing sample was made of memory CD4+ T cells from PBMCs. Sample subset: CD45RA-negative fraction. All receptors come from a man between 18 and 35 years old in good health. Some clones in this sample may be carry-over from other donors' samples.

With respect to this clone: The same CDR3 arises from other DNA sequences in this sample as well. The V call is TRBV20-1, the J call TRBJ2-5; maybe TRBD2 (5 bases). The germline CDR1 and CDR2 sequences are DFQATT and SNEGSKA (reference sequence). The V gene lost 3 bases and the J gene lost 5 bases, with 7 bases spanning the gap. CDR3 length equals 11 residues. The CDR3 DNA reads TGCAGTGCTAGGAGGGTGGAGACCCAGTACTTC. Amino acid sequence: CSARRVETQYF.

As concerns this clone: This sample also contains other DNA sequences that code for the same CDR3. As DNA, the CDR3 is TGCAGCGCGGGAGGTGGCAGCACAGATACGCAGTATTTT. Protein sequence: CSAGGGSTDTQYF. The chain uses TRBV29-1 and TRBJ2-3; TRBD2 matches at 7 bases. The CDR3 contains 13 residues. V lost 7 bases to trimming and J lost 0 bases; unmatched junction nucleotides: 4. Germline CDR1 and CDR2: SQVTM and ANQGSEA.

The CDR3 region is CSVPGLAGGGGTDTQYF. CDR3 DNA: TGCAGCGTCCCGGGACTAGCGGGAGGTGGTGGCACAGATACGCAGTATTTT. This chain joins TRBV29-1 and TRBJ2-3; 15 bases match TRBD2. The CDR3 spans 17 residues. Germline loops: CDR1 SQVTM, CDR2 ANQGSEA. J was trimmed by 1 base and V by 6 bases; bases with no gene match: 8.

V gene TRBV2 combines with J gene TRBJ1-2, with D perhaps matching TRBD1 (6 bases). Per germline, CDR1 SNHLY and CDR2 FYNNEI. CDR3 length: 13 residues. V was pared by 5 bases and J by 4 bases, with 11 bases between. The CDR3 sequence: CASSLGAPYGYTF. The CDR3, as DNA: TGTGCCAGCAGTCTGGGGGCGCCCTATGGCTACACCTTC. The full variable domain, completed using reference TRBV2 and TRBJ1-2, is EPEVTQTPSHQVTQMGQEVILRCVPISNHLYFYWYRQILGQKVEFLVSFYNNEISEKSEIFDDQFSVERPDGSNFTLKIRSTKLEDSAMYFCASSLGAPYGYTFGSGTRLTVV.

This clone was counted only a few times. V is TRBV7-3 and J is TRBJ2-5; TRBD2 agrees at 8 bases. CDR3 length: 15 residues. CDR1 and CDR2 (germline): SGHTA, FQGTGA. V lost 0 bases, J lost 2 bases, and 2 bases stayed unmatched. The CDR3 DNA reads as TGTGCCAGCAGCTTAACGGGACTAGGTCAAGAGACCCAGTACTTC. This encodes CASSLTGLGQETQYF.